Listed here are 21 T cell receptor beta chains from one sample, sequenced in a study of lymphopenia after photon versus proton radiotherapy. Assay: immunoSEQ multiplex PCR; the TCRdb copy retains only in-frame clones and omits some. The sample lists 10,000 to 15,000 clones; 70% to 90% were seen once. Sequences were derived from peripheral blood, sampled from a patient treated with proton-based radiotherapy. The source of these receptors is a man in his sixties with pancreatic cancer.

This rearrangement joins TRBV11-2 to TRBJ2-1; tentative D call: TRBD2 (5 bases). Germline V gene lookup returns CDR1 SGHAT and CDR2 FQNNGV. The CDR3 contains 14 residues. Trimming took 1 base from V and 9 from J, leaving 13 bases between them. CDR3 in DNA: TGTGCCAGCAGCTTAGCGCGGGCCGGAGGTGAGCAGTTCTTC. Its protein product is CASSLARAGGEQFF.

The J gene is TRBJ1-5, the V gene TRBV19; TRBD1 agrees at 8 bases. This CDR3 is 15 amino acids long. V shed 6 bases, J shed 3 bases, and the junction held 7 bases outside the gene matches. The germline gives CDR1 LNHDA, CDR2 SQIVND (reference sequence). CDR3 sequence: CASRSDRAFNQPQHF. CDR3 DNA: TGTGCCAGTAGATCGGACAGGGCCTTCAATCAGCCCCAGCATTTT.

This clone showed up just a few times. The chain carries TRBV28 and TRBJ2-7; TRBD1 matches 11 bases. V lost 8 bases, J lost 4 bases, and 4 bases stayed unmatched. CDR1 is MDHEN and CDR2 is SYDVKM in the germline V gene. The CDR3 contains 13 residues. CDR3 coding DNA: TGTGCCAGCGTAAGGGACAGGGGGTACGAGCAGTACTTC. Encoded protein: CASVRDRGYEQYF.

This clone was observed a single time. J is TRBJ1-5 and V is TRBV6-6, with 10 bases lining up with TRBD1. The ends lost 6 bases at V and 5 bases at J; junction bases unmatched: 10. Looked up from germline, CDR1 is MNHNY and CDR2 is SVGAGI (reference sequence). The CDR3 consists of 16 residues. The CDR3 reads CASRLGDRGRYQPQHF. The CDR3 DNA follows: TGTGCCAGCAGGTTGGGGGACAGGGGTCGATATCAGCCCCAGCATTTT.

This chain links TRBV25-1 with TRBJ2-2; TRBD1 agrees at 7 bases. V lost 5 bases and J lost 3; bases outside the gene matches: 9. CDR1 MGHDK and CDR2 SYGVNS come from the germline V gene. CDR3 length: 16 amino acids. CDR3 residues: CASSSSTGWDTGELFF. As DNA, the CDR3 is TGTGCCAGCAGTAGCTCGACAGGGTGGGACACCGGGGAGCTGTTTTTT.

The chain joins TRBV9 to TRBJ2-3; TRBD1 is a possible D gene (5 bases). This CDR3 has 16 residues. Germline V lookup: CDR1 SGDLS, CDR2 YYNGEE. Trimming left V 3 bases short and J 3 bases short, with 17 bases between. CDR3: CASSGSRGTQTDTQYF. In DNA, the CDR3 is TGTGCCAGCAGCGGCTCTAGGGGAACCCAAACAGATACGCAGTATTTT.

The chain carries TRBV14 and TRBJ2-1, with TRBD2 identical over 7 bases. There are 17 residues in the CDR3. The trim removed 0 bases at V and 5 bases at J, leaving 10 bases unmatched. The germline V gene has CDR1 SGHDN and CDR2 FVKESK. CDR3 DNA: TGTGCCAGCAGCCAAGACTTACCGACCGGGGGGAACAATGAGCAGTTCTTC. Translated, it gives CASSQDLPTGGNNEQFF.

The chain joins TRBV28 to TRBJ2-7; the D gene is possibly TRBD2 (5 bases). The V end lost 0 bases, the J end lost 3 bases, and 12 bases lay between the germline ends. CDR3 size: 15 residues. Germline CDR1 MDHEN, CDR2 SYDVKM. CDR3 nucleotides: TGTGCCAGCAGTTTATGGGGAGAACTCGACTACGAGCAGTACTTC. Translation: CASSLWGELDYEQYF. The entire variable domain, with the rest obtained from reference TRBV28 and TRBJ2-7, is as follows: DVKVTQSSRYLVKRTGEKVFLECVQDMDHENMFWYRQDPGLGLRLIYFSYDVKMKEKGDIPEGYSVSREKKERFSLILESASTNQTSMYLCASSLWGELDYEQYFGPGTRLTVT.

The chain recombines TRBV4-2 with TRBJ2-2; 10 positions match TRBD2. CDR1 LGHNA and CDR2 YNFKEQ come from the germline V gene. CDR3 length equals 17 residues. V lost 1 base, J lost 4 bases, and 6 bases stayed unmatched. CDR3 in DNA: TGTGCCAGCAGCCAAGGCCTAGCGGGAGATCGCACCGGGGAGCTGTTTTTT. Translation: CASSQGLAGDRTGELFF.

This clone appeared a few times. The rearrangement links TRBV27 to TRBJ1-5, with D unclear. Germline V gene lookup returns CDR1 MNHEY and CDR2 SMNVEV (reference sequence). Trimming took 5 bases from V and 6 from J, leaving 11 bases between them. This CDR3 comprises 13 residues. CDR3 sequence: CASSPRRPQPQHF. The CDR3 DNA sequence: TGTGCCAGCAGTCCCCGACGGCCTCAGCCCCAGCATTTT.

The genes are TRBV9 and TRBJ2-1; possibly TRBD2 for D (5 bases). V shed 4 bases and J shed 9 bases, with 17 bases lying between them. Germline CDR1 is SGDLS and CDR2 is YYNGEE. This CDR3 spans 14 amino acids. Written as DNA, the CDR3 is TGTGCCAGCAGCTCCCGGGATCTCGGCACTGAGCAGTTCTTC. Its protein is CASSSRDLGTEQFF. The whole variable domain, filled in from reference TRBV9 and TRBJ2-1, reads DSGVTQTPKHLITATGQRVTLRCSPRSGDLSVYWYQQSLDQGLQFLIQYYNGEERAKGNILERFSAQQFPDLHSELNLSSLELGDSALYFCASSSRDLGTEQFFGPGTRLTVL.

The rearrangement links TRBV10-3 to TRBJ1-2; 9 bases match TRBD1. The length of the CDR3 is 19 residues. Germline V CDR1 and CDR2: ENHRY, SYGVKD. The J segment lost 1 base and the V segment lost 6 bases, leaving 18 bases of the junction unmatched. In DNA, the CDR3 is TGTGCCATCAGGAGCCGGGACAGGGACCTCTTTTTCCTTAACTATGGCTACACCTTC. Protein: CAIRSRDRDLFFLNYGYTF.

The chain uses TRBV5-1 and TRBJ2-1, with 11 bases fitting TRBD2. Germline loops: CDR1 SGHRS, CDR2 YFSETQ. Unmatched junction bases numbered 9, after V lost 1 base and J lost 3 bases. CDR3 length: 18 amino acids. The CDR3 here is CASSLLSSGRSVYNEQFF. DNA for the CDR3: TGCGCCAGCAGCTTGTTATCTAGCGGGAGGAGCGTCTACAATGAGCAGTTCTTC.

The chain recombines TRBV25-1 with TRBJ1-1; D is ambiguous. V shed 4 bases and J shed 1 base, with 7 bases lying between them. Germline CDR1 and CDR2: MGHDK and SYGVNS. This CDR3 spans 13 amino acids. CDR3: CASSVEGNTEAFF. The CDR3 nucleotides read TGTGCCAGCAGTGTTGAGGGGAACACTGAAGCTTTCTTT.

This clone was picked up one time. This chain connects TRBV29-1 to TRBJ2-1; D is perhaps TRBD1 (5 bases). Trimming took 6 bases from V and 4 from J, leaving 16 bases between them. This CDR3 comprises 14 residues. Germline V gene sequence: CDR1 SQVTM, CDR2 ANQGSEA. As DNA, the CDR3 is TGCAGCGTCGAGAACAGGAGAAAATACAATGAGCAGTTCTTC. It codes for CSVENRRKYNEQFF.

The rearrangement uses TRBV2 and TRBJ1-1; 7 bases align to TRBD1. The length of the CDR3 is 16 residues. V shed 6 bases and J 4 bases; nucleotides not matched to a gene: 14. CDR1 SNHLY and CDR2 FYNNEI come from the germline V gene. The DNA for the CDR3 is TGTGCCAGCAGAGCAAGGGGTGGGTCAGGGGGCACTGAAGCTTTCTTT. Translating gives CASRARGGSGGTEAFF.

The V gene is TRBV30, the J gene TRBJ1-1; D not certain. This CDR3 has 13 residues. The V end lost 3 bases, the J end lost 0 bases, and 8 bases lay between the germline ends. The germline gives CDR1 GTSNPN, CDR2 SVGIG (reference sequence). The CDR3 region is CAWSWGMNTEAFF. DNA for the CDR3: TGTGCCTGGAGCTGGGGAATGAACACTGAAGCTTTCTTT. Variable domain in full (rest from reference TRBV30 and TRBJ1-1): SQTIHQWPATLVQPVGSPLSLECTVEGTSNPNLYWYRQAAGRGLQLLFYSVGIGQISSEVPQNLSASRPQDRQFILSSKKLLLSDSGFYLCAWSWGMNTEAFFGQGTRLTVV.

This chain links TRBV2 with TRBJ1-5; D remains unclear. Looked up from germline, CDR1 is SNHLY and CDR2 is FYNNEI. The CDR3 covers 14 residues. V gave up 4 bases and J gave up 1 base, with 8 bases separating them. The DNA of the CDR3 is TGTGCCAGCAGTGGGGTCGCGAGCAATCAGCCCCAGCATTTT. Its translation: CASSGVASNQPQHF.

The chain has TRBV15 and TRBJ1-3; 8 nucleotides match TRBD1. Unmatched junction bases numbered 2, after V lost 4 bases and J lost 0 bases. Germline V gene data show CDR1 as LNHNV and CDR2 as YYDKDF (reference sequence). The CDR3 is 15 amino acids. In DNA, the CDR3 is TGTGCCACCAGCAAGGGACAGGCCTCTGGAAACACCATATATTTT. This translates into CATSKGQASGNTIYF.

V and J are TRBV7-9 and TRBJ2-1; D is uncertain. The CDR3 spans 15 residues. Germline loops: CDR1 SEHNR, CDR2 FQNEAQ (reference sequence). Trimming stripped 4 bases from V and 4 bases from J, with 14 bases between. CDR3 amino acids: CASSSSLVGYNEQFF. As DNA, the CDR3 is TGTGCCAGCAGCTCCAGTCTAGTGGGATACAATGAGCAGTTCTTC.

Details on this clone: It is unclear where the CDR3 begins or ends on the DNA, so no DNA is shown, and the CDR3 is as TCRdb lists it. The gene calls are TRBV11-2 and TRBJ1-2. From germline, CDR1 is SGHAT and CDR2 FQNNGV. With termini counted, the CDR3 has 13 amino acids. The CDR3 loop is CASSLSFGRGNTF.